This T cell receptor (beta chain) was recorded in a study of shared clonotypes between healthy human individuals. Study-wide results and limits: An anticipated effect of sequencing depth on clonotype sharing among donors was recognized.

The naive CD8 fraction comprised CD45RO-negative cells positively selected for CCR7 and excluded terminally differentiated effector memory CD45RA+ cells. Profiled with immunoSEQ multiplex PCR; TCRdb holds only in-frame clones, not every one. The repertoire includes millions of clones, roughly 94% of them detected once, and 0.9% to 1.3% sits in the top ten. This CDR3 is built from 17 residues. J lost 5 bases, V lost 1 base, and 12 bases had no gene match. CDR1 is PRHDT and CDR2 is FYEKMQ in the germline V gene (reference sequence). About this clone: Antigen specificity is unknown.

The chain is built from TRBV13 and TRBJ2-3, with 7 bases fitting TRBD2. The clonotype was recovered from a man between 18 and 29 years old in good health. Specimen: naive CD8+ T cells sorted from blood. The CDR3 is CASSLVGEGHGRDTQYF. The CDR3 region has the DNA TGTGCCAGCAGCTTAGTAGGGGAGGGGCACGGTAGAGATACGCAGTATTTT.